The 6 T cell receptor beta chains presented below share a single source sample, sequenced in a study of blood T cell repertoires in COVID-19. TCRdb's table, derived via immunoSEQ multiplex PCR, lists solely in-frame clones and lacks some. The data contain some 350,000 clones, 75% to 90% of them singletons. The sample consisted of PBMCs or T cells enriched from blood (not recorded which). The receptors here all came from a man between 18 and 35 years old who had recovered from COVID-19.

The V call is TRBV2, the J call TRBJ2-7; 9 bases map to TRBD1. The V gene's germline CDR1 is SNHLY and CDR2 FYNNEI. J gave up 4 bases and V 4 bases, and 5 bases lay outside the gene matches. The CDR3 loop spans 14 amino acids. The CDR3 region has the DNA TGTGCCAGCAGTGCTACTGACAGGGGGTACGAGCAGTACTTC. As protein: CASSATDRGYEQYF. The entire variable domain, with the rest obtained from reference TRBV2 and TRBJ2-7, is as follows: EPEVTQTPSHQVTQMGQEVILRCVPISNHLYFYWYRQILGQKVEFLVSFYNNEISEKSEIFDDQFSVERPDGSNFTLKIRSTKLEDSAMYFCASSATDRGYEQYFGPGTRLTVT.

V usage is TRBV6-5 and J usage is TRBJ2-5; the match to TRBD1 covers 9 bases. The V gene end was trimmed by 7 bases and the J gene end by 5 bases; junction bases not matched to a gene: 11. The CDR3 has 15 residues. Germline loops: CDR1 MNHEY, CDR2 SVGAGI. CDR3 amino acids: CASNPGQGKFETQYF. CDR3 nucleotide sequence: TGTGCCAGCAACCCAGGACAGGGGAAGTTTGAGACCCAGTACTTC.

This chain's CDR3 is CASSVGQGGSPLHF. CDR3 nucleotides: TGCGCCAGCAGCGTGGGACAGGGGGGCTCACCCCTCCACTTT. V is TRBV10-1 and J is TRBJ1-6; 11 bases are a match to TRBD1. Germline V CDR1 and CDR2: WNHNN, SYGVQD (reference sequence). V was pared by 6 bases and J by 10 bases, with 5 bases of the junction left unmatched. The length of the CDR3 is 14 residues.

CDR3 residues: CASSLDQLTGRGYTF. The CDR3 bases are TGTGCCAGCAGCTTAGATCAATTGACAGGACGCGGCTACACCTTC. The gene calls are TRBV11-2 and TRBJ1-2; the D gene is possibly TRBD1 (6 bases). The CDR3 covers 15 residues. Per germline, CDR1 SGHAT and CDR2 FQNNGV. Trimming took 0 bases from V and 8 from J, leaving 16 bases between them.

J is TRBJ2-1 and V is TRBV19; D is possibly TRBD1 (5 bases). Germline CDR1 and CDR2: LNHDA and SQIVND (reference sequence). Between the trimmed V and J ends, which lost 4 bases and 1 base, there was a span of 14 bases. The CDR3 extends over 16 amino acids. The CDR3 DNA reads TGTGCCAGTAGTAGTCCGGACATTCTTTCCTACAATGAGCAGTTCTTC. This sequence encodes CASSSPDILSYNEQFF.

The rearrangement links TRBV7-8 to TRBJ1-1, with 9 bases aligning to TRBD1. The CDR3 runs to 16 residues. Germline V CDR1 and CDR2: SGHVS, FQNEAQ. V dropped 2 bases and J dropped 3; count of bases not matched to a gene: 7. The CDR3 DNA sequence: TGTGCCAGCAGCTTACCCCTCGACAGGGGGGACACTGAAGCTTTCTTT. It yields the protein CASSLPLDRGDTEAFF.